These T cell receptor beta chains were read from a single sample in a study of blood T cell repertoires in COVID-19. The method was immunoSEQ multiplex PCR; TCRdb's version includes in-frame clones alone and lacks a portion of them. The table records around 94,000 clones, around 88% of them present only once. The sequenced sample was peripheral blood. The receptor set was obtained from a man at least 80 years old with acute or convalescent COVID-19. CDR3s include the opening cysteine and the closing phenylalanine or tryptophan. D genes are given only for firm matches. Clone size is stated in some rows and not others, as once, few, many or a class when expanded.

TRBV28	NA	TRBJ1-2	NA	CASSPPSLRGYTF	TGTGCCAGCAGCCCGCCCTCCCTGAGGGGCTACACCTTC
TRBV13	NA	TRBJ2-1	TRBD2	CASSSKSGMYHEQFF	TGTGCCAGCAGCTCTAAGAGCGGGATGTATCATGAGCAGTTCTTC
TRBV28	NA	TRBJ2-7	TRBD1	CASSPLTGGSYEQYF	TGTGCCAGCAGTCCCTTGACAGGGGGTTCCTACGAGCAGTACTTC
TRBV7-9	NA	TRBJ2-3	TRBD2	CASSPSLPGGLDTQYF	TGTGCCAGCAGCCCATCCCTTCCGGGAGGATTGGATACGCAGTATTTT
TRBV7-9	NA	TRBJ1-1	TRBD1	CASSLAHRTGRDTEAFF	TGTGCCAGCAGCTTAGCCCATAGGACAGGGCGGGACACTGAAGCTTTCTTT
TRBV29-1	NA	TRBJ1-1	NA	CSVRGGMNTEAFF	TGCAGCGTTCGTGGGGGGATGAACACTGAAGCTTTCTTT
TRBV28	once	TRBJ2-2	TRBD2	CATSRGDTGELFF	TGTGCCACCTCTCGGGGGGACACCGGGGAGCTGTTTTTT
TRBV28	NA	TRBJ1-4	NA	CASSLQGINEKLFF	TGTGCCAGCAGCCTACAGGGTATTAATGAAAAACTGTTTTTT
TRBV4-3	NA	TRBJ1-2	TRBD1	CASSQDRNRGSVYGYTF	TGCGCCAGCAGCCAAGACAGAAACAGGGGATCGGTCTATGGCTACACCTTC
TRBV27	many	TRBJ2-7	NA	CASSLKRASEQYF	TGTGCCAGCAGTTTAAAGAGGGCTTCCGAGCAGTACTTC
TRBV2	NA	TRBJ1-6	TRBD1	CASKGDRDKNSPLHF	TGTGCCAGCAAGGGTGACAGGGATAAAAATTCACCCCTCCACTTT
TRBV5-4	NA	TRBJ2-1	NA	CASSSVAQRGSNEQFF	TGTGCCAGCAGCTCCGTAGCTCAGAGAGGAAGCAATGAGCAGTTCTTC
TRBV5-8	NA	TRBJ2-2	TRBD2	CASSLDSLAVNTGELFF	TGTGCCAGCAGCTTGGATTCCCTAGCGGTAAACACCGGGGAGCTGTTTTTT
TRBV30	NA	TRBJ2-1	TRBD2	CALLIYHQAGAMLEQFF	TGTGCCTTATTGATTTACCACCAAGCGGGAGCGATGCTCGAGCAGTTCTTC
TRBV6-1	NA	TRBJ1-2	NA	CASSEERGIYGYTF	TGTGCCAGCAGTGAAGAGCGGGGAATCTATGGCTACACCTTC
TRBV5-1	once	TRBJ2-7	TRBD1	CASSRSGQGTYEQYF	TGCGCCAGCAGCCGATCAGGACAGGGTACCTACGAGCAGTACTTC
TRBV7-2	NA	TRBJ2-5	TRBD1	CASSLGRTGEGTQYF	TGTGCCAGCAGCTTAGGAAGGACAGGGGAGGGGACCCAGTACTTC
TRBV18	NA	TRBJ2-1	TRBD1	CASSLDRGRNEQFF	TGTGCCAGCTCACTTGACAGGGGGCGCAATGAGCAGTTCTTC
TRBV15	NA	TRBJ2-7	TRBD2	CATSRWRTSGRAIYEQYF	TGTGCCACCAGCAGATGGCGGACTAGCGGGAGGGCAATCTACGAGCAGTACTTC
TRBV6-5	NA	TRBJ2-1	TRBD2	CASSGRVSYNEQFF	TGTGCCAGCAGCGGGAGGGTATCCTACAATGAGCAGTTCTTC
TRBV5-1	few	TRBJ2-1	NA	CASSLGSYTYNEQFF	TGCGCCAGCAGCTTGGGGTCCTATACCTACAATGAGCAGTTCTTC
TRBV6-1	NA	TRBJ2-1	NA	CASSRGRDEQFF	TGTGCCAGCAGTCGTGGTCGAGATGAGCAGTTCTTC
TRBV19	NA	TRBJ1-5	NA	CASTFRVRGNQPQHF	TGTGCCAGTACTTTCAGGGTTCGAGGCAATCAGCCCCAGCATTTT
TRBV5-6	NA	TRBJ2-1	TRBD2	CASSTYGLAVCVF	TGTGCCAGCAGCACATACGGACTAGCGGTTTGTGTCTTC
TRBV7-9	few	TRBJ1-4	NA	CASSADARNEKLFF	TGTGCCAGCAGCGCGGATGCCCGTAATGAAAAACTGTTTTTT
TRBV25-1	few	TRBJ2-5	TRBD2	CASSIAGAAETQYF	TGTGCCAGCAGTATAGCGGGAGCCGCGGAGACCCAGTACTTC
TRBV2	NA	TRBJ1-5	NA	CASMPGGRQPQHF	TGTGCCAGCATGCCTGGGGGCCGGCAGCCCCAGCATTTT
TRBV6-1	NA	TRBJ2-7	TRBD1	CASSEAGTGGYEQYF	TGTGCCAGCAGTGAAGCCGGGACAGGGGGCTACGAGCAGTACTTC
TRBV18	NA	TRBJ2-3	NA	CASSRQPTSTRTDTQYF	TGTGCCAGCTCAAGGCAGCCAACCTCCACTAGGACAGATACGCAGTATTTT
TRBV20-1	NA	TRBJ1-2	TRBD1	CSASDRTGGGYGYTF	TGCAGTGCTAGTGATAGGACAGGGGGCGGCTATGGCTACACCTTC
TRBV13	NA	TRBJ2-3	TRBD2	CASSLTTSGTDTQYF	TGTGCCAGCAGCTTAACAACTAGCGGAACAGATACGCAGTATTTT
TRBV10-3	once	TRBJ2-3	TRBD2	CATLSRLAATDTQYF	TGTGCCACCCTATCCCGGCTAGCGGCTACAGATACGCAGTATTTT
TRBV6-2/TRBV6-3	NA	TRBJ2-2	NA	CASSGAGPANTGELFF	TGTGCCAGCAGTGGGGCAGGGCCCGCGAACACCGGGGAGCTGTTTTTT
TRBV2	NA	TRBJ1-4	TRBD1	CASRRDSINEKLFF	TGTGCCAGCAGGAGGGACAGCATAAATGAAAAACTGTTTTTT
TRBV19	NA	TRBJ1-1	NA	CASSTDEDTEAFF	TGTGCCAGTAGTACCGACGAGGACACTGAAGCTTTCTTT
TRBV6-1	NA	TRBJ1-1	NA	CASSDPGVRAFF	TGTGCCAGCAGTGACCCCGGGGTGAGGGCTTTCTTT
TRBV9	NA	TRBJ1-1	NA	CASSAHQGTEAFF	TGTGCCAGCAGCGCCCACCAGGGGACTGAAGCTTTCTTT
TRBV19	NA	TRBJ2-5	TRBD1	CASSTLGQAQETQYF	TGTGCCAGTAGTACGCTCGGACAGGCCCAAGAGACCCAGTACTTC
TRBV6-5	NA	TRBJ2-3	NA	CASTTDGGRRDTQYF	TGTGCCAGCACCACCGACGGGGGGCGCAGAGATACGCAGTATTTT